This T cell receptor (beta chain) emerged from a study of blood T cell repertoires in COVID-19. Looking at the study overall: There were acute and convalescent COVID-19 samples, and they came from the United States, Italy and Spain.

Original data processing: Estimates of nucleated cell counts were drawn from the amplification of reference gene primers. The method was immunoSEQ multiplex PCR; TCRdb's version includes in-frame clones alone and lacks a portion of them. That table is the source of V, J and clone size, and D and trimming were worked out from the DNA. The repertoire consists of 350,000 to 450,000 clones, with about 88% occurring once and the leading ten covering over 2.5%. The CDR3 is made up of 15 amino acids. Germline assignment: CDR1 MDHEN and CDR2 SYDVKM. The J segment lost 4 bases and the V segment lost 10 bases, leaving 13 bases of the junction unmatched.

The chain joins TRBV28 to TRBJ1-1; TRBD1 aligns across 9 bases. The material sequenced was peripheral blood. The receptor comes from a human donor in a cohort sampled during active COVID-19. The CDR3 region is CATTEIGTGTTEAFF. DNA of the CDR3: TGTGCCACCACTGAAATCGGGACAGGGACCACTGAAGCTTTCTTT.